Sequencing of this T cell receptor beta chain was carried out in a study of radiotherapy plus CTLA-4 blockade in lung cancer. Study details: Objective responses arose in roughly 20% of patients, and 31% experienced disease control.

Per germline, CDR1 KGHSH and CDR2 LQKENI. The CDR3 length is 15 residues. V was shortened by 3 bases and J by 3 bases, with 12 bases between the two germline ends. Assay used: immunoSEQ multiplex PCR; TCRdb lists only in-frame clones, some missing. Of over 85,000 clones in the sample, roughly four fifths are singletons; the top ten hold about 25%. The study treated chemo-refractory metastatic non-small-cell lung cancer patients with focal radiation plus ipilimumab CTLA-4 blockade. Study-wide results and caveats: Expansion of tumor-derived TCR clones was observed in blood after radiotherapy plus ipilimumab. Early clone dynamics of blood T cells, plus interferon-beta, reportedly predicted response best.

About this clone itself: Its antigen is still unknown.

The material was peripheral blood, obtained from a patient treated with radiotherapy plus ipilimumab. The receptor was isolated from a human donor with non-small cell lung cancer that progressed on radiotherapy plus ipilimumab. The gene calls are TRBV18 and TRBJ1-3; tentatively, D is TRBD1 (6 bases). The CDR3 coding sequence is TGTGCCAGCTCACCGTACAGGGCTGGTGGAAACACCATATATTTT. This gives the protein CASSPYRAGGNTIYF.